The clone carrying this TCR beta chain was seen just once. Its antigen is not identified. This sample stems from a study of Graves' ophthalmopathy and Graves' hyperthyroidism. Study-wide context: Ophthalmopathy not arising within 18 months of follow-up defined hyperthyroidism as stable.

Study-wide points: Among expanded thyroid clonotypes above 0.001 frequency, most also occurred in blood. With just under 90% sensitivity and less than 83% specificity, a 13-signature model separated ophthalmopathy from stable hyperthyroidism.

Additional autoimmune diseases, uncontrolled infections, pregnancy or lactation disqualified patients. The sequenced template was RNA, covering the TCR beta CDR3 region. The library came from an HTBI-primed first-round RT-PCR and a second-round multiplex PCR. TCRdb re-called the multiplex PCR reads with MiXCR, one entry per CDR3 protein. The table includes about 590,000 distinct CDR3 sequences, approximately 35% detected once. The sequenced material came from peripheral blood or thyroid tissue (not recorded which). The sequence derives from an adult man with Graves' hyperthyroidism.

The CDR3 sequence: CASSFIRTGLTGELFF. CDR3 nucleotide sequence: TGTGCCAGCAGCTTTATTCGGACAGGGCTCACCGGGGAGCTGTTTTTT. The J gene is TRBJ2-2, the V gene TRBV7-9; 8 bases align to TRBD1. V lost 3 bases to trimming and J lost 4 bases; unmatched junction nucleotides: 7. CDR1 is SEHNR, CDR2 FQNEAQ, per germline (reference sequence). The CDR3 extends over 16 amino acids. The full variable domain, its missing parts supplied by reference TRBV7-9 and TRBJ2-2, is DTGVSQNPRHKITKRGQNVTFRCDPISEHNRLYWYRQTLGQGPEFLTYFQNEAQLEKSRLLSDRFSAERPKGSFSTLEIQRTEQGDSAMYLCASSFIRTGLTGELFFGEGSRLTVL.